A single T cell receptor (beta chain) is shown here with its context. Its specificity is unknown. PCR was performed using 60 Vbeta and 13 Jbeta primers. In the source study's methods: An analysis that came later counted 73 million or so unique TCR beta chains, approximately 10 million shared. Profiled with immunoSEQ multiplex PCR; TCRdb holds only in-frame clones, not every one. V and J calls and clone size are those listed in that table; D and trimming were worked out from the DNA. The data contain 140,000 or so clones, about 79% of them singletons. Per germline, CDR1 SGHRS and CDR2 YFSETQ. The length of the CDR3 is 14 residues. Trimming removed 3 bases at V and 4 bases at J, with 13 bases between. This specimen comes from a study of cytomegalovirus exposure and HLA in healthy donors. General study results and limits: The study carried out a later analysis of TCR beta sequences. It associated some 17,000 of them with specific HLA alleles at a false discovery rate of 0.05. DRB1 had the most TCR associations and HLA-C the fewest, a later analysis found, with rates varying by HLA locus. For presence/absence analyses, sequencing depth was assumed to be roughly uniform across donors.

Sequencing was done on a sample of PBMCs. The sequence was obtained from a woman aged 25 to 39 in good health and CMV-seronegative. This rearrangement joins TRBV5-1 to TRBJ1-1; weak D call: TRBD1 (5 bases). The CDR3 DNA follows: TGCGCCAGCAGCTCCTCAGGGCTGACCACTGAAGCTTTCTTT. Translation: CASSSSGLTTEAFF.